The 10 T cell receptor beta chains given below trace back to one sample, sequenced in a study of blood T cell repertoires in COVID-19. Produced via immunoSEQ multiplex PCR; TCRdb's table is partial and in-frame only. Of some 210,000 clones in the sample, about 83% were seen once. The sequenced material came from peripheral blood. These receptors were taken from a man aged 50-59 years with active or convalescent COVID-19.

The chain couples TRBV4-1 to TRBJ2-1; weak D call: TRBD2 (6 bases). The CDR3 runs 13 residues. CDR1 is MGHRA, CDR2 YSYEKL, per germline. The V and J ends lost 4 bases and 9 bases respectively, with 13 bases between them. As DNA, the CDR3 is TGCGCCAGCAGCCCCTACCCTAGCGCTGAGCAGTTCTTC. It encodes CASSPYPSAEQFF.

This clone was observed a handful of times. The gene calls are TRBV7-2 and TRBJ2-1; TRBD2 aligns across 7 bases. The CDR3 has 13 residues. The germline CDR1 and CDR2 sequences are SGHTA and FQGNSA. The ends lost 5 bases at V and 10 bases at J; junction bases unmatched: 8. The CDR3 DNA sequence: TGTGCCAGCAGCCTAGGGGAGGGGCGAGAGCAGTTCTTC. Translating gives CASSLGEGREQFF.

The rearrangement joins TRBV12-1 to TRBJ2-7; the table calls TRBD2, which could not be checked here. TRBV12-1 is designated a pseudogene. The CDR3 is 18 residues long. CDR3 bases: TGTGCCAGCAGCTTTGGAGTCGTAGCGGGCGACGGGTTTTACGAGCAGTACTTC. Amino acids: CASSFGVVAGDGFYEQYF.

This clone showed up just once. The rearrangement links TRBV28 to TRBJ2-3; no definite D call. The CDR3 covers 15 residues. Per germline, CDR1 MDHEN and CDR2 SYDVKM. V was clipped by 2 bases and J by 4 bases, with 13 bases between them. The CDR3 nucleotides are TGTGCCAGCAGTTTAAGTGAAGAAGTAGCAGATACGCAGTATTTT. Amino acids: CASSLSEEVADTQYF. The variable domain in full, completed from reference TRBV28 and TRBJ2-3, reads DVKVTQSSRYLVKRTGEKVFLECVQDMDHENMFWYRQDPGLGLRLIYFSYDVKMKEKGDIPEGYSVSREKKERFSLILESASTNQTSMYLCASSLSEEVADTQYFGPGTRLTVL.

The chain has TRBV7-3 and TRBJ1-1; D is possibly TRBD1 (6 bases). V dropped 5 bases and J dropped 8 bases, with 15 bases sitting between them. CDR1 and CDR2 from the germline V gene are SGHTA and FQGTGA. The CDR3 length is 13 residues. CDR3 amino acids: CASSATGQSEAFF. In nucleotides, the CDR3 is TGTGCCAGCAGCGCCACAGGGCAATCCGAAGCTTTCTTT. The whole variable domain, remainder taken from reference TRBV7-3 and TRBJ1-1, is GAGVSQTPSNKVTEKGKYVELRCDPISGHTALYWYRQSLGQGPEFLIYFQGTGAADDSGLPNDRFFAVRPEGSVSTLKIQRTERGDSAVYLCASSATGQSEAFFGQGTRLTVV.

V is TRBV4-3 and J is TRBJ2-7; 7 nucleotides align to TRBD2. The CDR3 loop spans 16 amino acids. Germline V CDR1 and CDR2: LGHNA, YSLEER. The ends lost 0 bases at V and 1 base at J; junction bases unmatched: 6. This chain's CDR3 is CASSQDYGTKSYEQYF. CDR3 coding DNA: TGCGCCAGCAGCCAAGATTACGGGACTAAGTCCTACGAGCAGTACTTC.

A single count supports this clone. This chain connects TRBV7-9 to TRBJ1-2; possibly TRBD1 for D (5 bases). The CDR3 runs to 15 residues. V was trimmed by 5 bases and J by 6 bases, leaving 19 bases between them. Per germline, CDR1 SEHNR and CDR2 FQNEAQ (reference sequence). The CDR3 loop reads CASSHDSQGADGYTF. The CDR3 nucleotides are TGTGCCAGCAGCCACGACAGTCAGGGCGCGGATGGCTACACCTTC. The full variable domain, in which reference TRBV7-9 and TRBJ1-2 provide the parts outside the CDR3, is DTGVSQNPRHKITKRGQNVTFRCDPISEHNRLYWYRQTLGQGPEFLTYFQNEAQLEKSRLLSDRFSAERPKGSFSTLEIQRTEQGDSAMYLCASSHDSQGADGYTFGSGTRLTVV.

The DNA of the CDR3 is TGTGCCAGCAGCGCCTCGCCTTGGGCGGGAGCCCTAGATACGCAGTATTTT. Translating gives CASSASPWAGALDTQYF. The chain links TRBV9 to TRBJ2-3; 7 bases are a match to TRBD2. Germline values: CDR1 SGDLS, CDR2 YYNGEE. Trimming took 3 bases from V and 5 from J; bases not matched to a gene: 15. The CDR3 covers 17 residues.

The chain has TRBV30 and TRBJ1-2, with D uncertain. CDR1 is GTSNPN, CDR2 SVGIG, per germline (reference sequence). The CDR3 is 13 residues long. V dropped 5 bases and J dropped 2 bases, with 12 bases sitting between them. The CDR3 is CAWSHILNYGYTF. As DNA, the CDR3 is TGTGCCTGGTCCCATATACTCAACTATGGCTACACCTTC.

This clone showed up just once. The rearrangement uses TRBV7-9 and TRBJ2-7; 10 bases match TRBD1. The CDR3 has 14 residues. The junction had 3 bases not matched to a gene; V was cut back by 3 bases and J by 4 bases. Per germline, CDR1 SEHNR and CDR2 FQNEAQ (reference sequence). This CDR3 reads CASSFRDRGYEQYF. In DNA, the CDR3 is TGTGCCAGCAGCTTCCGGGACAGGGGTTACGAGCAGTACTTC. Complete variable domain (other parts from reference TRBV7-9 and TRBJ2-7): DTGVSQNPRHKITKRGQNVTFRCDPISEHNRLYWYRQTLGQGPEFLTYFQNEAQLEKSRLLSDRFSAERPKGSFSTLEIQRTEQGDSAMYLCASSFRDRGYEQYFGPGTRLTVT.